The clone carrying this T cell receptor (beta chain) was counted many times. The data were obtained in a study of T cells in Graves' hyperthyroidism and ophthalmopathy. Study details: Peripheral blood collection took place at initial diagnosis, before any treatment.

Trimming removed 6 bases at V and 8 bases at J, with 26 bases between. The CDR3 contains 17 residues. RNA transcripts served as the template for amplifying TCR beta CDR3 regions. RT-PCR in the first round (using the HTBI primer set) targeted the TCR CDR3. TCRdb itself ran the multiplex PCR reads through MiXCR, one entry per CDR3 protein. Of fewer than 750,000 distinct CDR3 sequences in the sample, about 15% were seen once. The V call is TRBV12-3 or TRBV12-4, the J call TRBJ1-5, with D unclear. The material sequenced was blood. The clonotype was recovered from a woman aged 45-65 years with Graves' ophthalmopathy. This CDR3 reads CASSPSSRRALLEPQHF. CDR3 nucleotide sequence: TGTGCCAGCAGCCCCTCGAGTCGAAGGGCCCTGTTAGAGCCCCAGCATTTT.